One sample yielded the 16 T cell receptor beta chains listed below, sequenced in a study of blood T cell repertoires in COVID-19. Some clones are missing from TCRdb's copy, which holds only in-frame ones; the method was immunoSEQ multiplex PCR. The sample has 210,000 or so clones; 84% are singletons. The specimen was PBMCs or T cells enriched from blood (not recorded which). These TCRs come from a man aged 60 to 75 who had recovered from COVID-19.

This chain joins TRBV27 and TRBJ2-1; 13 bases are a match to TRBD2. The CDR3 extends over 22 amino acids. The J segment lost 0 bases and the V segment lost 6 bases, leaving 20 bases of the junction unmatched. Per the germline V gene, CDR1 is MNHEY and CDR2 is SMNVEV (reference sequence). The CDR3 region has the DNA TGTGCCAGCAGAGACTACCGTCCTGGGCGACTAGCGGGGGGCTACTCCTACAATGAGCAGTTCTTC. This gives the protein CASRDYRPGRLAGGYSYNEQFF.

This chain links TRBV4-1 with TRBJ2-4; 10 bases match TRBD2. CDR1 and CDR2 (germline): MGHRA, YSYEKL. V was clipped by 3 bases and J by 5 bases; unmatched bases: 1. The CDR3 runs 14 residues. The DNA for the CDR3 is TGCGCCAGCAGCCACGGGACTAGCGAAAACATTCAGTACTTC. Its translation is CASSHGTSENIQYF.

This chain uses TRBV7-2 with TRBJ1-4; D possibly corresponds to TRBD1 (5 bases). The V and J ends lost 0 bases and 11 bases respectively, with 19 bases between them. This CDR3 contains 16 residues. Looked up from germline, CDR1 is SGHTA and CDR2 is FQGNSA. The CDR3 coding sequence is TGTGCCAGCAGCTTAGCGCCGGGGGGATCAGCGGAGAAACTGTTTTTT. Its translation: CASSLAPGGSAEKLFF.

The J gene is TRBJ1-1, the V gene TRBV7-8; 10 bases align to TRBD1. The germline V gene encodes CDR1 SGHVS and CDR2 FQNEAQ. This CDR3 has 17 amino acids. The ends lost 5 bases at V and 0 bases at J; junction bases unmatched: 9. This CDR3 is CASSPRTGGQMNTEAFF. The CDR3, as DNA: TGTGCCAGCAGCCCAAGGACAGGGGGACAGATGAACACTGAAGCTTTCTTT. The full variable domain, with the rest looked up from reference TRBV7-8 and TRBJ1-1, is GAGVSQSPRYKVAKRGQDVALRCDPISGHVSLFWYQQALGQGPEFLTYFQNEAQLDKSGLPSDRFFAERPEGSVSTLKIQRTQQEDSAVYLCASSPRTGGQMNTEAFFGQGTRLTVV.

J is TRBJ2-7 and V is TRBV7-9; 8 bases line up with TRBD1. The CDR3 covers 14 residues. Germline V gene lookup returns CDR1 SEHNR and CDR2 FQNEAQ (reference sequence). Trimming cost V 7 bases and J 2 bases; bases outside gene matches: 7. The CDR3 spells CASITTGVPYEQYF. The CDR3 region has the DNA TGTGCCAGCATAACGACAGGGGTCCCCTACGAGCAGTACTTC.

There are a few counts of this clone. This chain connects TRBV3-1 (or the pseudogene TRBV3-2) to TRBJ1-5, with no clear D. Germline CDR1 LGHDT, CDR2 YNNKEL (reference sequence). The CDR3 consists of 12 residues. Trimming left V 4 bases short and J 5 bases short, with 6 bases between. The CDR3 here is CASSRFDQPQHF. CDR3 nucleotide sequence: TGTGCCAGCAGCCGTTTCGATCAGCCCCAGCATTTT.

The chain carries TRBV5-1 and TRBJ2-1; D might be TRBD1 (6 bases). Trimming removed 4 bases from V and 4 bases from J, with 15 bases in between. CDR3 size: 15 residues. Germline loops: CDR1 SGHRS, CDR2 YFSETQ. In DNA form, the CDR3 reads TGCGCCAGCAGCACTCGACAGGATCCGTACAATGAGCAGTTCTTC. Translation: CASSTRQDPYNEQFF.

The chain links TRBV7-2 to TRBJ1-1; D possibly corresponds to TRBD1 (6 bases). V lost 3 bases to trimming and J lost 1 base, with 9 bases between them. The V gene's germline CDR1 is SGHTA and CDR2 FQGNSA. This CDR3 contains 14 residues. The CDR3 is CASSFRDKNTEAFF. The CDR3 region has the DNA TGTGCCAGCAGCTTCCGGGACAAGAACACTGAAGCTTTCTTT.

This chain joins TRBV5-8 and TRBJ2-7; D gene ambiguous. Trimming cost V 1 base and J 7 bases, with 6 bases left between them. Germline values: CDR1 SGHTS, CDR2 YDEGEE. This CDR3 is built from 11 residues. CDR3 DNA: TGTGCCAGCAGCTTGCGCCAGGAGCAGTACTTC. Amino acids: CASSLRQEQYF.

This clone was detected only once. The chain uses TRBV5-1 and TRBJ2-7; possibly TRBD2 for D (5 bases). Between the trimmed V and J ends, which lost 0 bases and 5 bases, there was a span of 12 bases. CDR3 length: 14 residues. Germline lookup yields CDR1 SGHRS and CDR2 YFSETQ. The CDR3 DNA sequence: TGCGCCAGCAGCTTGGAATTCGGGGTTCACGAGCAGTACTTC. This gives the protein CASSLEFGVHEQYF.

CDR3 loop: CASSLSPAGPSHDYEQYF. The CDR3 nucleotides are TGTGCCAGCAGTTTATCCCCGGCTGGGCCCAGTCACGACTACGAGCAGTACTTC. The chain combines TRBV27 with TRBJ2-7, with D unresolved. CDR1 is MNHEY, CDR2 SMNVEV, per germline (reference sequence). The CDR3 sequence is 18 residues long. Trimming stripped 0 bases from V and 3 bases from J, with 21 bases between.

The V call is TRBV30, the J call TRBJ1-6; 7 bases fit TRBD1. Losses at the gene ends were 3 bases for V and 0 bases for J; bases not matched to a gene: 5. The V gene's germline CDR1 is GTSNPN and CDR2 SVGIG (reference sequence). The CDR3 runs 16 residues. The CDR3 nucleotides are TGTGCCTGGAGCTCAGGGGGTCGCTCCTATAATTCACCCCTCCACTTT. Its protein is CAWSSGGRSYNSPLHF. Drawing the rest from reference TRBV30 and TRBJ1-6, the complete variable domain is SQTIHQWPATLVQPVGSPLSLECTVEGTSNPNLYWYRQAAGRGLQLLFYSVGIGQISSEVPQNLSASRPQDRQFILSSKKLLLSDSGFYLCAWSSGGRSYNSPLHFGNGTRLTVT.

The chain carries TRBV5-1 and TRBJ1-6, with 8 bases fitting TRBD1. J was trimmed by 8 bases and V by 2 bases; bases with no gene match: 3. From germline, CDR1 is SGHRS and CDR2 YFSETQ. CDR3 length equals 14 residues. CDR3 nucleotide sequence: TGCGCCAGCAGCTTAACAGGGGGGGATTCACCCCTCCACTTT. It encodes CASSLTGGDSPLHF.

This chain uses TRBV10-3 with TRBJ1-2; D is perhaps TRBD1 (6 bases). The CDR3 spans 13 residues. V lost 4 bases to trimming and J lost 7 bases, with 13 bases between them. The germline V gene encodes CDR1 ENHRY and CDR2 SYGVKD. The chain's CDR3 is CAISAQGETGYTF. CDR3 DNA: TGTGCCATCAGTGCACAGGGTGAAACTGGCTACACCTTC.

This rearrangement joins TRBV3-1 (or the pseudogene TRBV3-2) to TRBJ2-3; tentatively, D is TRBD2 (6 bases). Germline V gives CDR1 LGHDT, CDR2 YNNKEL (reference sequence). The ends were cut back, 3 bases at V and 2 bases at J, with 9 bases in the middle. The CDR3 is made up of 14 amino acids. DNA for the CDR3: TGTGCCAGCAGCCACGGAGGGCCCACAGATACGCAGTATTTT. Translation gives CASSHGGPTDTQYF.

The chain carries TRBV10-1 and TRBJ2-7; 10 bases align to TRBD1. The CDR3 contains 18 residues. With 3 bases clipped from V and 4 bases from J, the junction kept 15 bases outside the gene matches. CDR1 is WNHNN, CDR2 SYGVQD, per germline (reference sequence). The CDR3 DNA sequence: TGCGCCAGCAGTGACGGGACAGGGGTCCTCAGTCCCCTTTACGAGCAGTACTTC. It is translated as CASSDGTGVLSPLYEQYF.